This T cell receptor beta chain is from a study of T cell responses to AZD1222 COVID-19 vaccine. Profiling relied on immunoSEQ multiplex PCR, and the TCRdb table lists in-frame clones only, not all of them. The profile shows over 100,000 clones, around nine tenths of them singletons. V shed 10 bases and J shed 2 bases, with 14 bases lying between them. CDR3 length: 13 amino acids. Germline CDR1 MNHEY, CDR2 SMNVEV (reference sequence). Sample: peripheral blood, taken on day 0 of AZD1222 vaccination. This chain links TRBV27 with TRBJ1-2; D uncertain. The clonotype originates from an adult in good health. The CDR3 loop reads CATTPGRNYGYTF. The CDR3 coding sequence is TGTGCCACCACGCCGGGCAGGAACTATGGCTACACCTTC.